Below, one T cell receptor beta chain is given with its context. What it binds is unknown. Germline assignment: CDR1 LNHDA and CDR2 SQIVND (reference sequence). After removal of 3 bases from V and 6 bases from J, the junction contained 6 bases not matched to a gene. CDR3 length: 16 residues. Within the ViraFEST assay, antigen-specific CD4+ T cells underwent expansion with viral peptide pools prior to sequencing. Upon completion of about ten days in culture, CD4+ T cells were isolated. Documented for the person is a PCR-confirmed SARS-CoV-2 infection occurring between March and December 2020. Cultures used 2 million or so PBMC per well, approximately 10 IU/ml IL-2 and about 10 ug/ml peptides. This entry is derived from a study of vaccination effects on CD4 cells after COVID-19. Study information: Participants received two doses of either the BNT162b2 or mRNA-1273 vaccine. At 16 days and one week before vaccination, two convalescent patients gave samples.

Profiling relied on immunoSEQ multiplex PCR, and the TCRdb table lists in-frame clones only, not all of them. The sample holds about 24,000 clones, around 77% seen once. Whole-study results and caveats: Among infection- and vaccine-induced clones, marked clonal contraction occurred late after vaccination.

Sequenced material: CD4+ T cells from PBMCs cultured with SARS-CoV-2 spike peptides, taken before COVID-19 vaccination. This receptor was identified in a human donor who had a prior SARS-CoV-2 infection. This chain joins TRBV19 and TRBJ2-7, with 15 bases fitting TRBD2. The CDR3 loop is CASSIEGLAGGTEQYF. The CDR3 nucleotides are TGTGCCAGTAGTATCGAGGGACTAGCGGGAGGAACCGAGCAGTACTTC.